A single T cell receptor (beta chain) is shown here with its context. Its antigen is currently unknown. This record comes from a study of cytomegalovirus exposure and HLA in healthy donors. Study-level results: In a later analysis, productive TCRs from donors in an Asian-associated ancestry cluster reportedly carried fewer N-insertions than the cohort mean. Presence/absence analyses took donor sequencing depth as roughly uniform. Later analysis suggested most CMV-associated TCR beta chains were HLA-restricted.

V dropped 3 bases and J dropped 5; count of bases not matched to a gene: 2. Germline V CDR1 and CDR2: SNHLY, FYNNEI. This CDR3 spans 14 amino acids. PCR primers comprised 60 Vbeta and 13 Jbeta primers. Libraries were prepared by immunoSEQ multiplex PCR; TCRdb keeps only in-frame clonotypes and omits some of them. The table records about 160,000 clones, approximately 77% of them present only once. The rearrangement uses TRBV2 and TRBJ2-1; 9 bases fit TRBD1. The sample consisted of PBMCs. This clonotype was sampled from a man aged 50 to 60 in good health and CMV-seropositive. CDR3 in amino acids: CASSDRDRDNEQFF. The CDR3 region has the DNA TGTGCCAGCAGTGATAGGGACAGGGACAATGAGCAGTTCTTC.